This passage covers 26 T cell receptor beta chains from one sample sequenced in a study of blood T cells in healthy people across ages. Using a J-beta primer mix together with a sample-barcoded 5' primer, a second PCR was run for about 7 to 12 cycles. MiXCR was run by TCRdb on the 5' RACE reads, yielding one entry per CDR3 protein. The table lists around 1,000,000 distinct CDR3 sequences, around 25% of them singletons. Separately, the same data were catalogued under a study of T cells of mothers and their children.

Sequencing was done on a sample of blood. The receptors come from a girl aged 2 to 10 in good health.

The genes are TRBV12-3 or TRBV12-4 and TRBJ1-2; D unresolved. This CDR3 region has 15 residues. V was shortened by 6 bases and J by 8 bases, with 22 bases between the two germline ends. CDR3 protein: CASSPSRTHKGGYTF. The CDR3 DNA reads TGTGCCAGCAGCCCTTCGCGGACCCATAAGGGCGGCTACACCTTC.

This clonotype was seen repeatedly, ten times or more. The chain has TRBV5-1 and TRBJ2-1; unclear D gene. TRBJ2-7 matches the DNA end more closely, so the J call is doubtful. From germline, CDR1 is SGHRS and CDR2 YFSETQ. This CDR3 contains 11 residues. The CDR3 loop reads CASSLEREQYF. CDR3 DNA sequence: TGCGCCAGCAGCTTGGAAAGAGAGCAGTACTTC.

This clonotype was detected a few times. V is TRBV3-1 and J is TRBJ2-5; no definite D call. V was clipped by 0 bases and J by 2 bases, with 7 bases between them. This CDR3 comprises 14 residues. The germline gives CDR1 LGHDT, CDR2 YNNKEL (reference sequence). The CDR3 loop is CASSQDHSQETQYF. DNA of the CDR3: TGTGCCAGCAGCCAAGACCACTCTCAAGAGACCCAGTACTTC.

The rearrangement uses TRBV28 and TRBJ2-4; D gene ambiguous. The germline V and J ends were trimmed by 4 bases and 3 bases, with 16 bases remaining between them. There are 16 residues in the CDR3. The germline gives CDR1 MDHEN, CDR2 SYDVKM. The CDR3 DNA follows: TGTGCCAGCAGTTGGGTACCAACGACTGACAAAAACATTCAGTACTTC. This codes for CASSWVPTTDKNIQYF.

In its sample, this clonotype was seen a few times. The chain uses TRBV7-2 and TRBJ1-5, with D tentatively TRBD1 (6 bases). The CDR3 has 14 amino acids. Trimming left V 4 bases short and J 7 bases short, with 14 bases between. Germline V CDR1 and CDR2: SGHTA, FQGNSA. CDR3 sequence: CASSWDGGLQPQHF. The CDR3 DNA reads TGTGCCAGCAGCTGGGACGGGGGGCTACAGCCCCAGCATTTT.

This rearrangement joins TRBV6-2 or TRBV6-3 to TRBJ2-4; the match to TRBD2 covers 8 bases. This CDR3 comprises 16 residues. The germline gives CDR1 MNHEY, CDR2 SVGEGT. The V gene end was trimmed by 0 bases and the J gene end by 9 bases; junction bases not matched to a gene: 10. The CDR3 nucleotides read TGTGCCAGCAGTTACTCGGGACTAGATGTTGAAAGCATTCAGTACTTC. This gives the protein CASSYSGLDVESIQYF.

The rearrangement uses TRBV12-3 or TRBV12-4 and TRBJ1-2; D is undetermined. The CDR3 has 16 residues. V was cut by 4 bases and J by 3 bases, with 18 bases left in between. The CDR3 loop reads CASSYPRAGEDYGYTF. The CDR3 DNA reads as TGTGCCAGCAGTTACCCCCGGGCAGGTGAGGACTATGGCTACACCTTC.

The chain uses TRBV27 and TRBJ2-3; D possibly corresponds to TRBD2 (5 bases). The CDR3 totals 13 residues. Germline V gene sequence: CDR1 MNHEY, CDR2 SMNVEV (reference sequence). The V and J ends lost 6 bases and 5 bases respectively, with 12 bases between them. CDR3 in amino acids: CASSGLARDTQYF. As DNA, the CDR3 is TGTGCCAGCAGCGGACTGGCCCGAGATACGCAGTATTTT.

The chain employs TRBV29-1 and TRBJ1-1; 7 bases fit TRBD1. Germline CDR1 and CDR2: SQVTM and ANQGSEA. Trimming removed 4 bases from V and 10 bases from J; junction bases left unmatched: 9. This CDR3 contains 12 residues. In DNA, the CDR3 is TGCAGCGTTGGGGTAGGGGGCGCCCCAGCTTTCTTT. Translation: CSVGVGGAPAFF.

This clonotype was found a few times. This chain uses TRBV4-3 with TRBJ2-5; D assignment may be TRBD1 or TRBD2 (5 bases each). The DNA end favors TRBJ2-7, so the J call may be wrong. Germline-derived CDR1 and CDR2 are LGHNA and YSLEER. The CDR3 sequence is 16 residues long. CDR3 nucleotide sequence: TGCGCCAGCAGCCAAGTTTACCGTGGGGACGGCCACGAGCAGTACTTC. Protein product: CASSQVYRGDGHEQYF.

This clonotype has just a few counts. The V call is TRBV12-3 or TRBV12-4, the J call TRBJ1-4; D is possibly TRBD1 (5 bases). The CDR3 consists of 14 residues. Trimming took 6 bases from V and 5 from J, leaving 13 bases between them. DNA of the CDR3: TGTGCCAGCAGACGGGGCGGGACGAATGAAAAACTGTTTTTT. Residues: CASRRGGTNEKLFF.

This clonotype was counted a few times. This chain links TRBV7-8 with TRBJ2-5; the D is unclear. Germline V gives CDR1 SGHVS, CDR2 FQNEAQ. Trimming shortened V by 6 bases and J by 5 bases, and 22 bases separated the two germline ends. CDR3 length: 16 residues. For the CDR3, the DNA is TGTGCCAGCAGTCTCACCACACCGCAGCCTAGGGAGACCCAGTACTTC. Residues: CASSLTTPQPRETQYF.

V usage is TRBV7-2 and J usage is TRBJ2-4; tentative D call: TRBD2 (6 bases). The length of the CDR3 is 14 residues. Trimming cost V 3 bases and J 10 bases, with 16 bases left between them. CDR1 and CDR2 from the germline V gene are SGHTA and FQGNSA. Written as DNA, the CDR3 is TGTGCCAGCAGCTTCGGGAGTAGTACCCCTATTCAGTACTTC. It is translated as CASSFGSSTPIQYF.

This clonotype was seen only a few times. V and J are TRBV29-1 and TRBJ2-5; D unclear. Germline V gives CDR1 SQVTM, CDR2 ANQGSEA. Deletions cut 7 bases from V and 5 bases from J, with 11 bases between. The CDR3 runs to 11 residues. CDR3 nucleotide sequence: TGCAGCGGCACAAGAACGGAGACCCAGTACTTC. Translation gives CSGTRTETQYF.

Comment on this clonotype: A read error may produce the germline difference seen at one junction end. The chain employs TRBV12-3 or TRBV12-4 and TRBJ2-4; 14 bases are a match to TRBD2. The CDR3 sequence is 20 residues long. CDR3 DNA: TGTGCCGGCAGTTCAATGGGACTAGCGGGAGACCCCTTCGGCCAAAACATTCAGTACTTC. Protein sequence: CAGSSMGLAGDPFGQNIQYF.

The chain couples TRBV3-1 to TRBJ2-3, with a weak D call TRBD2 (6 bases). The CDR3 length is 16 residues. The germline gives CDR1 LGHDT, CDR2 YNNKEL (reference sequence). The ends were cut back, 1 base at V and 0 bases at J, with 11 bases in the middle. CDR3 coding DNA: TGTGCCAGCAGCCAAGTTCGCGGGGTTAGCACAGATACGCAGTATTTT. Amino acid sequence: CASSQVRGVSTDTQYF.

There are a few counts of this clonotype. The rearrangement uses TRBV5-6 and TRBJ2-5; TRBD2 aligns across 8 bases. The J call is uncertain, as TRBJ2-7 better fits the DNA end. This CDR3 is 13 amino acids long. CDR1 SGHDT and CDR2 YYEEEE come from the germline V gene. Written as DNA, the CDR3 is TGTGCCAGCAGCTCTATAGCGGGGAGCGAGCAGTACTTC. Translated, it gives CASSSIAGSEQYF.

In regard to this clonotype: One end of the junction fails to match germline, which may point to a read error. The chain has TRBV7-2 and TRBJ1-1; D is undetermined. Germline CDR1 is SGHTA and CDR2 is FQGNSA. The CDR3 totals 16 residues. DNA of the CDR3: TGTGCCAGCAGCTTTTACCTCGGGCCCGGGAACACTGGAGCTTTCTTT. It specifies CASSFYLGPGNTGAFF.

The chain recombines TRBV10-3 with TRBJ2-3; tentatively, D is TRBD1 or TRBD2 (5 bases each). CDR1 and CDR2 (germline): ENHRY, SYGVKD. CDR3 length equals 17 residues. V lost 3 bases and J 2 bases, leaving 18 bases between the germline ends. CDR3 amino acids: CAISDTPRGVYTDTQYF. DNA for the CDR3: TGTGCCATCAGTGACACCCCAAGGGGAGTGTACACAGATACGCAGTATTTT.

V and J are TRBV11-2 and TRBJ2-7, with 9 bases matching TRBD1. The CDR3 covers 19 residues. V lost 0 bases and J lost 5; bases outside the gene matches: 17. Looked up from germline, CDR1 is SGHAT and CDR2 is FQNNGV. The CDR3 protein is CASSLDVWAGTGSIDEQYF. The CDR3, as DNA: TGTGCCAGCAGCTTAGACGTCTGGGCCGGGACAGGGAGTATCGACGAGCAGTACTTC.

The genes are TRBV9 and TRBJ2-1; D gene uncertain. The germline V gene encodes CDR1 SGDLS and CDR2 YYNGEE. The CDR3 consists of 18 residues. Trimming removed 0 bases from V and 2 bases from J, with 18 bases in between. The CDR3 DNA is TGTGCCAGCAGCGTAGGCCACAATAGCCAATTCCCCTACAATGAGCAGTTCTTC. Protein sequence: CASSVGHNSQFPYNEQFF.

In this sample, this clonotype turned up a few times. The V gene is TRBV6-5, the J gene TRBJ2-5; 12 bases fit TRBD2. Near its end, the DNA agrees better with TRBJ2-1, so the J call may be wrong. Germline V CDR1 and CDR2: MNHEY, SVGAGI. This CDR3 comprises 16 residues. The CDR3 here is CASSSPTSGSPNEQFF. Here the CDR3 DNA reads TGTGCCAGCAGTTCCCCGACTAGCGGGAGCCCCAATGAGCAGTTCTTC.

The V call is TRBV7-3, the J call TRBJ1-1; no reliable D call. CDR1 and CDR2 from the germline V gene are SGHTA and FQGTGA. V was clipped by 5 bases and J by 4 bases, with 17 bases between them. CDR3 size: 15 residues. The CDR3 sequence is CASSPTMGRTTEAFF. The DNA for the CDR3 is TGTGCCAGCAGCCCGACCATGGGGAGGACCACTGAAGCTTTCTTT.

This clonotype was seen only a few times. The rearrangement uses TRBV27 and TRBJ2-5; D is undetermined. Germline V lookup: CDR1 MNHEY, CDR2 SMNVEV (reference sequence). The V gene lost 7 bases and the J gene lost 4 bases, with 13 bases spanning the gap. This CDR3 is 13 amino acids long. CDR3 nucleotide sequence: TGTGCCAGCACCATAGCCTTCGGAGAGACCCAGTACTTC. Translation: CASTIAFGETQYF.

This chain uses TRBV12-3 or TRBV12-4 with TRBJ1-3; TRBD1 aligns across 8 bases. This CDR3 spans 16 amino acids. After removal of 6 bases from V and 0 bases from J, the junction contained 7 bases not matched to a gene. CDR3 residues: CASSPTGQVSGNTIYF. CDR3 nucleotide sequence: TGTGCCAGCAGCCCCACGGGACAGGTCTCTGGAAACACCATATATTTT.

In its sample, this clonotype was seen a few times. This chain joins TRBV6-5 and TRBJ2-1; 9 nucleotides align to TRBD2. This CDR3 is built from 16 residues. J lost 4 bases, V lost 4 bases, and 8 bases had no gene match. Germline CDR1 and CDR2: MNHEY and SVGAGI. The CDR3 sequence is CASSSVRAGGYNEQFF. DNA of the CDR3: TGTGCCAGCAGTTCGGTGAGAGCGGGAGGATACAATGAGCAGTTCTTC.